This T cell receptor (beta chain) derives from a study of T cell responses to AZD1222 COVID-19 vaccine. V lost 0 bases and J lost 6, with 14 bases in between. The length of the CDR3 is 15 residues. CDR1 and CDR2 from the germline V gene are SGHVS and FQNEAQ. As for this clone: The antigen is not known.

The method was immunoSEQ multiplex PCR; TCRdb's version includes in-frame clones alone and lacks a portion of them. The sample shows tens of thousands of clones, about 86% of them seen only once. Broader study findings: Donors, mostly white British, included more females; clonal diversity was possibly underestimated. Baseline seropositivity occurred in only a handful of AZD1222 recipients. An increase in Spike-specific TCR breadth and depth was observed after two AZD1222 doses. Unmutated regions of variants are reportedly targeted by nearly half of spike-specific TCRs.

The sequence came from an adult in good health. The sample was peripheral blood, taken on day 0 of AZD1222 vaccination. V gene TRBV7-8 combines with J gene TRBJ1-2; the D is unclear. CDR3 coding DNA: TGTGCCAGCAGCTTAGCGGGTATAATAGGGAATGGCTACACCTTC. It translates to CASSLAGIIGNGYTF.